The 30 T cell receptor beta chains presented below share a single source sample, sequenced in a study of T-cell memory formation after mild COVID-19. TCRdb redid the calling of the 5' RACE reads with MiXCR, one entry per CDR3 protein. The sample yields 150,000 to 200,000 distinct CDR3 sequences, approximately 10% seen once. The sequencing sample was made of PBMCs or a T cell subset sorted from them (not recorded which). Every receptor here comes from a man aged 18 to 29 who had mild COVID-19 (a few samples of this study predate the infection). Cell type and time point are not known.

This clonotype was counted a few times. CDR3 nucleotides: TGCGCCAGCAGCTTGGTATCCCTAGACTCTGGGGCCAACGTCCTGACTTTC. It codes for CASSLVSLDSGANVLTF. The chain combines TRBV5-1 with TRBJ2-6, with D hard to call. Germline V gives CDR1 SGHRS, CDR2 YFSETQ. CDR3 length: 17 amino acids. V was trimmed by 0 bases and J by 0 bases, leaving 10 bases between them.

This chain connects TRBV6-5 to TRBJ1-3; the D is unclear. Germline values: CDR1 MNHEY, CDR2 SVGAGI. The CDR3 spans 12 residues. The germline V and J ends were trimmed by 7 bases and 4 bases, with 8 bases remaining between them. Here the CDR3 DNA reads TGTGCCAGCATAGGGTTGGGAAACACCATATATTTT. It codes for CASIGLGNTIYF.

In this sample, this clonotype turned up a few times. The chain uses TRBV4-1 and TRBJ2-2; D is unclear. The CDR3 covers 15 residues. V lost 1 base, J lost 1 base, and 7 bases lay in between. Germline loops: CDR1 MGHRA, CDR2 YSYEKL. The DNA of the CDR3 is TGCGCCAGCAGCCAAGTCCTCAGGAACACCGGGGAGCTGTTTTTT. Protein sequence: CASSQVLRNTGELFF.

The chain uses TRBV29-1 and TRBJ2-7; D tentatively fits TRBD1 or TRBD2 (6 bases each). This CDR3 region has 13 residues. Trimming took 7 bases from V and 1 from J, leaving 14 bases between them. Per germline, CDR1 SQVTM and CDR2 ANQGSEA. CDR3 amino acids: CSGTGGASYEQYF. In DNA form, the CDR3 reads TGCAGCGGTACCGGGGGCGCTTCCTACGAGCAGTACTTC.

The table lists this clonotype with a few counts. For the CDR3, the DNA is TGTGCCAGCAGCTTATGGCCCCAGCGGGGGGGTAACGAGCAGTACTTC. Amino acid sequence: CASSLWPQRGGNEQYF. This chain links TRBV7-2 with TRBJ2-7; 10 bases are shared with TRBD2. The CDR3 consists of 16 residues. Germline CDR1 is SGHTA and CDR2 is FQGNSA. Trimming took 2 bases from V and 5 from J; bases not matched to a gene: 9.

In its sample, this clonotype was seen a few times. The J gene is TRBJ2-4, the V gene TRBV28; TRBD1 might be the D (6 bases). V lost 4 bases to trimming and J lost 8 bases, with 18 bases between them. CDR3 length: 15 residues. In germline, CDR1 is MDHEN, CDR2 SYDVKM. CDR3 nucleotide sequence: TGTGCCAGCAGTTCCCCGGGCCAAAAGGGGGACATTCAGTACTTC. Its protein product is CASSSPGQKGDIQYF.

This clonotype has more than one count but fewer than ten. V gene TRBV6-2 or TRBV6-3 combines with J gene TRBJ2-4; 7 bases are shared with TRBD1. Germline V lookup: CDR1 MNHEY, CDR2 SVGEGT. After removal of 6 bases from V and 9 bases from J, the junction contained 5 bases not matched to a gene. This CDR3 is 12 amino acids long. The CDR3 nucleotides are TGTGCCAGCAGCCGCAGGGGGAGCATTCAGTACTTC. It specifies CASSRRGSIQYF.

In DNA form, the CDR3 reads TGCGCCAGCAGCTTGGAGTCAGGGGGCAGGAACACCGGGGAGCTGTTTTTT. As protein: CASSLESGGRNTGELFF. V is TRBV5-1 and J is TRBJ2-2; 8 nucleotides align to TRBD1. Germline assignment: CDR1 SGHRS and CDR2 YFSETQ. The CDR3 loop spans 17 amino acids. The V segment lost 0 bases and the J segment 1 base; nucleotides outside the gene matches: 5.

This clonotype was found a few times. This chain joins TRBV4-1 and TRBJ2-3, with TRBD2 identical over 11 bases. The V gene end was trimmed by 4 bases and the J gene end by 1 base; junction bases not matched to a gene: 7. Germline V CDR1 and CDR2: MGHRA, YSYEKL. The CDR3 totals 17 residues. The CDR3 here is CASSRLPTSGGTDTQYF. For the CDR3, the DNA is TGCGCCAGCAGCCGCCTCCCGACTAGCGGGGGCACAGATACGCAGTATTTT.

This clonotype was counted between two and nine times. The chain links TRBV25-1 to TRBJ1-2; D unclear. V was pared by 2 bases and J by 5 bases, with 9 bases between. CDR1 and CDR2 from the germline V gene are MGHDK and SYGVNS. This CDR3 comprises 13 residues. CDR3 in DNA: TGTGCCAGCAGTGAAGCAGACCTTTATGGCTACACCTTC. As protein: CASSEADLYGYTF.

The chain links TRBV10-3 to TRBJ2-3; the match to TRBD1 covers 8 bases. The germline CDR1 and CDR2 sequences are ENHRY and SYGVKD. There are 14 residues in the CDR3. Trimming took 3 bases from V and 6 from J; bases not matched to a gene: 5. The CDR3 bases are TGTGCCATCAGTGAAGGACAGGGAAGGGATACGCAGTATTTT. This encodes CAISEGQGRDTQYF.

CDR3 nucleotides: TGCGCCAGCCAGGACAGGGAGAATGAAAAACTGTTTTTT. Residues: CASQDRENEKLFF. The chain has TRBV5-1 and TRBJ1-4; 8 bases match TRBD1. The CDR3 contains 13 residues. J was trimmed by 5 bases and V by 7 bases; bases with no gene match: 4. CDR1 is SGHRS, CDR2 YFSETQ, per germline.

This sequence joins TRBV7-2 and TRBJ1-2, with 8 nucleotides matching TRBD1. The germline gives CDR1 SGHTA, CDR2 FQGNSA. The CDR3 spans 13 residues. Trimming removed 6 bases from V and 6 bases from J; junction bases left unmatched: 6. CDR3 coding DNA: TGTGCCAGCAGAACAGGGGGTAGTCATGGCTACACCTTC. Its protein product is CASRTGGSHGYTF.

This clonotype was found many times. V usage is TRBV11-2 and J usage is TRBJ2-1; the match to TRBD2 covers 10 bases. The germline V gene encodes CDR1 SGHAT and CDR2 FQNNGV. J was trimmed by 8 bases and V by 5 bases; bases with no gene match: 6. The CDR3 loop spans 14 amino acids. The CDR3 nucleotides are TGTGCCAGCAGCGACAGCGGGGGGGCCCATGAGCAGTTCTTC. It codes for CASSDSGGAHEQFF.

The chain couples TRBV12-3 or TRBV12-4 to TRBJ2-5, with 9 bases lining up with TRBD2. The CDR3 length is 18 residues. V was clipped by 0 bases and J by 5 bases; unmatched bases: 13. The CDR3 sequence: CASSLALRVAGVVETQYF. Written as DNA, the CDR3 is TGTGCCAGCAGTTTAGCGCTGCGGGTAGCGGGGGTGGTGGAGACCCAGTACTTC.

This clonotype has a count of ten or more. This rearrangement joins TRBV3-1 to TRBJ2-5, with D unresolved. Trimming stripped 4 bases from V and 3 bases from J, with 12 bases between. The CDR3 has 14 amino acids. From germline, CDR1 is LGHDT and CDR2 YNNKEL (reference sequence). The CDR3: CASSRKALKETQYF. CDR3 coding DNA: TGTGCCAGCAGCCGAAAGGCTTTGAAAGAGACCCAGTACTTC.

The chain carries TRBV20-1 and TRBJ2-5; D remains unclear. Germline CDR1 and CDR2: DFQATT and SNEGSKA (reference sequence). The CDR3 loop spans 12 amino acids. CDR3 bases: TGCAGCGCAGCGCGAGAGCAAGAGACCCAGTACTTC. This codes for CSAAREQETQYF.

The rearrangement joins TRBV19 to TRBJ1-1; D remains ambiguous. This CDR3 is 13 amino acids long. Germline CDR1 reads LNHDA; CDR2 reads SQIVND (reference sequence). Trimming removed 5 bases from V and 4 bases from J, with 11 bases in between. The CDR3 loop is CASSGLSSTEAFF. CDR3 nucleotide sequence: TGTGCCAGTAGTGGACTTAGTAGCACTGAAGCTTTCTTT.

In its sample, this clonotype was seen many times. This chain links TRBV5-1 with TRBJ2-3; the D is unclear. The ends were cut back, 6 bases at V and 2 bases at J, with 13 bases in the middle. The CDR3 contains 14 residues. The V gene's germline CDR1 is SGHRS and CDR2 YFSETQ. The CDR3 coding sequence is TGCGCCAGCAAACACCCCTCGTACACAGATACGCAGTATTTT. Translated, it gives CASKHPSYTDTQYF. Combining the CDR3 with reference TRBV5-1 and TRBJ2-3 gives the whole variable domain KAGVTQTPRYLIKTRGQQVTLSCSPISGHRSVSWYQQTPGQGLQFLFEYFSETQRNKGNFPGRFSGRQFSNSRSEMNVSTLELGDSALYLCASKHPSYTDTQYFGPGTRLTVL.

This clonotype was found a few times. For the CDR3, the DNA is TGTGCCAGCAGCCAAGGGGCTAGCGGGTCTACGCAGTATTTT. It codes for CASSQGASGSTQYF. The rearrangement uses TRBV4-2 and TRBJ2-3; 8 bases line up with TRBD2. This CDR3 contains 14 residues. CDR1 and CDR2 from the germline V gene are LGHNA and YNFKEQ. Trimming cost V 1 base and J 8 bases; bases outside gene matches: 5.

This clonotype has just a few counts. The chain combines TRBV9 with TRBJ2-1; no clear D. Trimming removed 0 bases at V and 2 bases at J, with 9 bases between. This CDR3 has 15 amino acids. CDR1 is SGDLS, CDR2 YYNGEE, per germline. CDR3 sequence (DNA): TGTGCCAGCAGCGTAGACGGTGGCACCTACAATGAGCAGTTCTTC. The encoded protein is CASSVDGGTYNEQFF.

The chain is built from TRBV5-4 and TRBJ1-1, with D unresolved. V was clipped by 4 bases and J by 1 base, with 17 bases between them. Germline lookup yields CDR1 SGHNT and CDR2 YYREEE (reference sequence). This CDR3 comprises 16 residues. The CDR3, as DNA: TGTGCCAGCAGCCGGCGAGGACTGACGGGGAACACTGAAGCTTTCTTT. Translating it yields CASSRRGLTGNTEAFF.

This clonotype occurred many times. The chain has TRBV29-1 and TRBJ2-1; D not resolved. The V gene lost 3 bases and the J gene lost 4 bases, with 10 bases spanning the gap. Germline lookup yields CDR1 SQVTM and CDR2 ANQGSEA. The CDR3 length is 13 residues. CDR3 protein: CSVDSGVYNEQFF. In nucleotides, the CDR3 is TGCAGCGTTGACAGTGGGGTGTACAATGAGCAGTTCTTC.

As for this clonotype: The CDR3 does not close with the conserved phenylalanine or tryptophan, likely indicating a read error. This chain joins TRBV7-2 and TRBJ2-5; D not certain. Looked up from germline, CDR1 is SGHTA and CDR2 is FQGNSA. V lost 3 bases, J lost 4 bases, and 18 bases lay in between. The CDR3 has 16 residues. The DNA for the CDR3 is TGTGCCAGCAGCTTGGATCGCATCAGGCCAGGAGAGACCCAGTACTTA. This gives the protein CASSLDRIRPGETQYL.

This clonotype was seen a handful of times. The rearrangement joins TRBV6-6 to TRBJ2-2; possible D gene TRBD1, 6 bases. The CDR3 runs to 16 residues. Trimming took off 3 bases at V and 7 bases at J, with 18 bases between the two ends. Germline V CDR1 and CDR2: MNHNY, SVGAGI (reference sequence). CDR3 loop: CASSYMGRQEVGELFF. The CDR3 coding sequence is TGTGCCAGCAGTTATATGGGGAGACAGGAGGTCGGGGAGCTGTTTTTT.

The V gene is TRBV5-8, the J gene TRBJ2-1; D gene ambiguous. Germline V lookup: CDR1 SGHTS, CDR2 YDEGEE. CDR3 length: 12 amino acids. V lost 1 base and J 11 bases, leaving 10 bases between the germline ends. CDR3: CASSLYSQKQFF. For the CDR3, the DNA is TGTGCCAGCAGCTTGTATAGCCAGAAGCAGTTCTTC.

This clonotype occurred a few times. CDR3 DNA: TGTGCCAGCAAAGGGGACAGGACATTTAACTATGGCTACACCTTC. Its protein product is CASKGDRTFNYGYTF. The V call is TRBV6-5, the J call TRBJ1-2, with TRBD1 matching over 8 bases. CDR1 and CDR2 from the germline V gene are MNHEY and SVGAGI. Unmatched junction bases numbered 8, after V lost 7 bases and J lost 1 base. The CDR3 runs 15 residues.

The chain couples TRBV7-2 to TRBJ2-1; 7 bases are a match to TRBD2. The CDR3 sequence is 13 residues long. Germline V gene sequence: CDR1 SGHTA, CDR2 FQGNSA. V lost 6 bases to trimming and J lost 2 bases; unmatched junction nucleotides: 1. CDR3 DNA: TGTGCCAGCAGTCGGGGGGCCTACAATGAGCAGTTCTTC. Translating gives CASSRGAYNEQFF.

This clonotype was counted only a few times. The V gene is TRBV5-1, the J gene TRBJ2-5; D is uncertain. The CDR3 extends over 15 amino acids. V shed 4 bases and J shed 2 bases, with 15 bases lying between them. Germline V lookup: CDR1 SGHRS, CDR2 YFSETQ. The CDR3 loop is CASSLRTRSQETQYF. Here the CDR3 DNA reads TGCGCCAGCAGCCTCCGGACCCGTAGTCAAGAGACCCAGTACTTC.

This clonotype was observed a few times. This CDR3 reads CASSLWAGPYQPQHF. The DNA for the CDR3 is TGTGCCAGCAGCTTGTGGGCAGGGCCGTATCAGCCCCAGCATTTT. The V and J genes are TRBV7-3 and TRBJ1-5; D possibly corresponds to TRBD1 (5 bases). The CDR3 length is 15 residues. Germline assignment: CDR1 SGHTA and CDR2 FQGTGA. V lost 3 bases and J 5 bases, leaving 14 bases between the germline ends.